A single sample gave rise to the 15 T cell receptor beta chains below, sequenced in a study of cytomegalovirus exposure and HLA in healthy donors (dated by TCRdb to the late 2010s). The library was obtained by the immunoSEQ multiplex PCR assay. For the multiplex PCR, a mixture combining 60 forward primers for TCR Vbeta segments and 13 reverse primers for TCR Jbeta segments was used. The immuneACCESS repertoire file appears here via TCRdb, limited to in-frame rearrangements. These files lack a portion of the clones; in checked studies, under half of the deficit traces to unresolved V genes, and the cause of the others is not known. The sample has 65,000 to 70,000 clones on record, roughly four fifths of them singletons. In total, the top ten clones hold approximately 7.8% of the sample. Sequencing was done on a sample of PBMCs. These receptors were collected from a woman younger than 45 in good health and CMV-seropositive.

This chain connects TRBV5-1 to TRBJ2-1; TRBD1 aligns across 7 bases. The CDR3 runs 14 residues. CDR1 is SGHRS and CDR2 is YFSETQ in the germline V gene. V was clipped by 2 bases and J by 6 bases; unmatched bases: 5. The CDR3 reads CASSLQGTANEQFF. CDR3 sequence (DNA): TGCGCCAGCAGCTTACAGGGGACCGCCAATGAGCAGTTCTTC.

The J gene is TRBJ1-3, the V gene TRBV5-1; possible D gene TRBD1, 6 bases. CDR1 and CDR2 from the germline V gene are SGHRS and YFSETQ. The CDR3 has 16 residues. Trimming left V 0 bases short and J 2 bases short, with 12 bases between. The CDR3 loop reads CASSLGPTGTGNTIYF. The CDR3 bases are TGCGCCAGCAGCTTGGGACCGACAGGCACTGGAAACACCATATATTTT.

The chain has TRBV30 and TRBJ2-7; 10 bases are a match to TRBD1. This CDR3 contains 17 residues. The junction had 10 bases not matched to a gene; V was cut back by 1 base and J by 1 base. CDR1 and CDR2 (germline): GTSNPN, SVGIG (reference sequence). The CDR3 sequence is CAWSARPGTGASYEQYF. As DNA, the CDR3 is TGTGCCTGGAGTGCCCGCCCCGGGACAGGGGCTTCCTACGAGCAGTACTTC.

The chain has TRBV7-2 and TRBJ2-5; tentative D call: TRBD2 (6 bases). Germline-derived CDR1 and CDR2 are SGHTA and FQGNSA. V was trimmed by 1 base and J by 4 bases, leaving 13 bases between them. The CDR3 totals 15 residues. CDR3 protein: CASSLESGAGETQYF. As DNA, the CDR3 is TGTGCCAGCAGCTTAGAATCGGGAGCTGGAGAGACCCAGTACTTC.

The table lists this clone with a count of one. The V gene is TRBV4-1, the J gene TRBJ2-7; TRBD1 might be the D (6 bases). V lost 4 bases and J lost 0, with 13 bases in between. CDR3 length: 15 residues. Germline values: CDR1 MGHRA, CDR2 YSYEKL. The CDR3 nucleotides are TGCGCCAGCAGCCCACGACAGGAGAGCTCCTACGAGCAGTACTTC. Translated, it gives CASSPRQESSYEQYF.

There are a few counts of this clone. The chain couples TRBV7-2 to TRBJ2-2; D is ambiguous. The CDR3 contains 13 residues. Germline V gene lookup returns CDR1 SGHTA and CDR2 FQGNSA. Trimming took off 3 bases at V and 7 bases at J, with 9 bases between the two ends. CDR3 in DNA: TGTGCCAGCAGCTTGAGGCCGGACGGGGAGCTGTTTTTT. It yields the protein CASSLRPDGELFF.

This chain links TRBV19 with TRBJ2-2; 7 positions agree with TRBD2. Germline CDR1 and CDR2: LNHDA and SQIVND (reference sequence). Trimming cost V 5 bases and J 2 bases; bases outside gene matches: 5. This CDR3 contains 15 residues. The CDR3 spells CASSLGGTNTGELFF. The CDR3 bases are TGTGCCAGTAGTTTGGGGGGGACTAACACCGGGGAGCTGTTTTTT. The variable domain in full, with the rest retrieved from reference TRBV19 and TRBJ2-2, is DGGITQSPKYLFRKEGQNVTLSCEQNLNHDAMYWYRQDPGQGLRLIYYSQIVNDFQKGDIAEGYSVSREKKESFPLTVTSAQKNPTAFYLCASSLGGTNTGELFFGEGSRLTVL.

This sequence joins TRBV7-9 and TRBJ2-5; TRBD1 aligns across 9 bases. J gave up 1 base and V 4 bases, and 7 bases lay outside the gene matches. The CDR3 covers 16 residues. CDR1 SEHNR and CDR2 FQNEAQ come from the germline V gene (reference sequence). Here the CDR3 DNA reads TGTGCCAGCAGCTCGCTGACAGGGGGGATCCAAGAGACCCAGTACTTC. This sequence encodes CASSSLTGGIQETQYF.

This chain links TRBV19 with TRBJ2-5; 7 nucleotides align to TRBD1. The germline CDR1 and CDR2 sequences are LNHDA and SQIVND (reference sequence). V shed 4 bases, J shed 6 bases, and the junction held 5 bases outside the gene matches. The CDR3 loop spans 13 amino acids. CDR3 amino acids: CASSTGGSQTQYF. The CDR3 DNA reads TGTGCCAGTAGTACAGGGGGTTCGCAGACCCAGTACTTC.

The V and J genes are TRBV28 and TRBJ1-1; possible D gene TRBD1, 6 bases. With 5 bases removed from V and 4 bases from J, the gap between germline ends came to 17 bases. From germline, CDR1 is MDHEN and CDR2 SYDVKM. The CDR3 spans 15 residues. The CDR3 DNA is TGTGCCAGCAGTCCTACGCGACAGGTTCCCACTGAAGCTTTCTTT. It specifies CASSPTRQVPTEAFF.

V usage is TRBV5-4 and J usage is TRBJ2-1; TRBD2 might be the D (6 bases). CDR3 length equals 15 residues. Per the germline V gene, CDR1 is SGHNT and CDR2 is YYREEE (reference sequence). V shed 0 bases and J shed 3 bases, with 10 bases lying between them. The CDR3 is CASSLAGGVYNEQFF. The CDR3 DNA reads TGTGCCAGCAGCTTGGCCGGGGGAGTCTACAATGAGCAGTTCTTC.

This chain joins TRBV29-1 and TRBJ2-3, with TRBD2 identical over 7 bases. This CDR3 has 13 residues. The V and J ends lost 7 bases and 2 bases, in that order; junction bases with no gene match: 6. The V gene's germline CDR1 is SQVTM and CDR2 ANQGSEA. CDR3 nucleotide sequence: TGCAGCGCCCAGCGGGGCTCCACAGATACGCAGTATTTT. Its protein is CSAQRGSTDTQYF.

V and J are TRBV4-2 and TRBJ2-5; possibly TRBD1 for D (7 bases). This CDR3 is 16 amino acids long. The V end lost 0 bases, the J end lost 5 bases, and 16 bases lay between the germline ends. Germline V gene sequence: CDR1 LGHNA, CDR2 YNFKEQ. The chain's CDR3 is CASSQDRRGVAETQYF. As DNA, the CDR3 is TGTGCCAGCAGCCAAGATCGCAGGGGGGTAGCGGAGACCCAGTACTTC.

The chain couples TRBV6-6 to TRBJ2-4; tentative D call: TRBD1 (6 bases). V lost 4 bases, J lost 1 base, and 14 bases lay in between. The CDR3 is 16 amino acids. CDR1 is MNHNY and CDR2 is SVGAGI in the germline V gene (reference sequence). The CDR3 DNA is TGTGCCAGCAGTTCCCCAGGGGTTTACGCCAAAAACATTCAGTACTTC. Its protein is CASSSPGVYAKNIQYF.

The J gene is TRBJ2-7, the V gene TRBV5-1; D is unresolved. The CDR3 has 14 amino acids. Germline-derived CDR1 and CDR2 are SGHRS and YFSETQ. Trimming took off 0 bases at V and 0 bases at J, with 7 bases between the two ends. The chain's CDR3 is CASSLDYLSYEQYF. The CDR3 DNA sequence: TGCGCCAGCAGCTTGGACTACCTCTCCTACGAGCAGTACTTC.